A selection of T cell receptor beta chains follows, all from one sample in a study of blood T cell repertoires in COVID-19. Profiled with immunoSEQ multiplex PCR; TCRdb holds only in-frame clones, not every one. The sample lists approximately 200,000 clones, more than 65% occurring once. The material sequenced was peripheral blood. The receptors stem from a woman aged 60-70 years with acute or convalescent COVID-19. The CDR3 runs from the conserved cysteine through the conserved F or W. D genes are given only for firm matches. Part of the rows lack a size; the others show once, few, many or a class for expanded clones.

CDR3 protein: CASSLLSFPDTQYF
CDR3 DNA: TGTGCCAGCAGCTTACTGTCGTTCCCAGATACGCAGTATTTT
clone size: NA
V gene: TRBV13
J gene: TRBJ2-3
D gene: NA

CDR3 protein: CASSLGEGNTEAFF
CDR3 DNA: TGTGCCAGCAGCTTAGGAGAGGGAAACACTGAAGCTTTCTTT
clone size: NA
V gene: TRBV7-2
J gene: TRBJ1-1
D gene: NA

CDR3 protein: CASSRTGATKLEMNTGELFF
CDR3 DNA: TGCGCCAGCAGCCGCACAGGGGCGACTAAATTAGAAATGAACACCGGGGAGCTGTTTTTT
clone size: once
V gene: TRBV4-1
J gene: TRBJ2-2
D gene: TRBD1

CDR3 protein: CASSQAQGNSPLHF
CDR3 DNA: TGTGCCAGCAGCCAAGCTCAGGGTAATTCACCCCTCCACTTT
clone size: NA
V gene: TRBV3-1/TRBV3-2
J gene: TRBJ1-6
D gene: NA

CDR3 protein: CASSLAANGGYTF
CDR3 DNA: TGTGCCAGCAGTTTAGCCGCGAACGGTGGCTACACCTTC
clone size: once
V gene: TRBV12-3/TRBV12-4
J gene: TRBJ1-2
D gene: NA

CDR3 protein: CASSSGTARELFF
CDR3 DNA: TGTGCCAGCAGCTCGGGGACAGCGCGGGAGCTGTTTTTT
clone size: many
V gene: TRBV7-9
J gene: TRBJ2-2
D gene: TRBD1

CDR3 protein: CASSQAGHDYGYTF
CDR3 DNA: TGTGCCAGCAGCCAAGCGGGTCATGACTATGGCTACACCTTC
clone size: NA
V gene: TRBV5-6
J gene: TRBJ1-2
D gene: NA

CDR3 protein: CASSQDRGQGQETQYF
CDR3 DNA: TGTGCCAGCAGCCAAGATCGGGGACAGGGGCAAGAGACCCAGTACTTC
clone size: NA
V gene: TRBV4-2
J gene: TRBJ2-5
D gene: TRBD1

CDR3 protein: CASSLSPHLGDYYGYTF
CDR3 DNA: TGTGCCAGCAGTTTATCCCCCCATTTGGGAGACTACTATGGCTACACCTTC
clone size: NA
V gene: TRBV27
J gene: TRBJ1-2
D gene: NA

CDR3 protein: CASSLGPGGTDTQYF
CDR3 DNA: TGCGCCAGCAGCTTGGGTCCCGGAGGCACAGATACGCAGTATTTT
clone size: NA
V gene: TRBV5-1
J gene: TRBJ2-3
D gene: NA

CDR3 protein: CASSQALTTHQPQHF
CDR3 DNA: TGCGCCAGCAGCCAAGCTTTGACAACGCATCAGCCCCAGCATTTT
clone size: NA
V gene: TRBV4-1
J gene: TRBJ1-5
D gene: NA

CDR3 protein: CASSLVPGVTEAFF
CDR3 DNA: TGTGCCAGCAGCTTAGTGCCAGGGGTCACTGAAGCTTTCTTT
clone size: NA
V gene: TRBV7-8
J gene: TRBJ1-1
D gene: NA

CDR3 protein: CASSDLDRDNQPQHF
CDR3 DNA: TGTGCCAGCAGTGATCTCGACAGGGACAATCAGCCCCAGCATTTT
clone size: NA
V gene: TRBV6-1
J gene: TRBJ1-5
D gene: TRBD1

CDR3 protein: CASSPDRDTEAFF
CDR3 DNA: TGTGCCAGCAGCCCTGACAGGGACACTGAAGCTTTCTTT
clone size: NA
V gene: TRBV7-3
J gene: TRBJ1-1
D gene: TRBD1

CDR3 protein: CASIPWAGSGTEAFF
CDR3 DNA: TGTGCCAGTATTCCCTGGGCGGGGTCGGGGACTGAAGCTTTCTTT
clone size: NA
V gene: TRBV19
J gene: TRBJ1-1
D gene: NA

CDR3 protein: CASSLGGNTIYF
CDR3 DNA: TGTGCCAGCAGCCTCGGGGGAAACACCATATATTTT
clone size: few
V gene: TRBV2
J gene: TRBJ1-3
D gene: NA

CDR3 protein: CAISPDPGQGVVNYGYTF
CDR3 DNA: TGTGCCATCAGTCCGGACCCGGGACAGGGTGTAGTCAACTATGGCTACACCTTC
clone size: few
V gene: TRBV10-3
J gene: TRBJ1-2
D gene: TRBD1

CDR3 protein: CASSVGPGMGAEAFF
CDR3 DNA: TGTGCCAGCAGCGTAGGTCCAGGTATGGGCGCTGAAGCTTTCTTT
clone size: NA
V gene: TRBV9
J gene: TRBJ1-1
D gene: NA

CDR3 protein: CATSSTGGTGELFF
CDR3 DNA: TGTGCCACCAGCTCGACAGGGGGTACCGGGGAGCTGTTTTTT
clone size: NA
V gene: TRBV24-1
J gene: TRBJ2-2
D gene: TRBD1

CDR3 protein: CSVDRPPDNQYF
CDR3 DNA: TGCAGCGTTGACCGCCCGCCTGACAACCAGTACTTC
clone size: NA
V gene: TRBV29-1
J gene: TRBJ2-5
D gene: NA

CDR3 protein: CASSQEVQGAYEQYF
CDR3 DNA: TGTGCCAGCAGCCAAGAAGTACAGGGAGCCTACGAGCAGTACTTC
clone size: NA
V gene: TRBV4-2
J gene: TRBJ2-7
D gene: NA

CDR3 protein: CASSQENRGRRDTQYF
CDR3 DNA: TGCGCCAGCAGCCAAGAAAACAGGGGGCGTCGGGATACGCAGTATTTT
clone size: NA
V gene: TRBV4-1
J gene: TRBJ2-3
D gene: TRBD1

CDR3 protein: CASSWTSGADTQYF
CDR3 DNA: TGCGCCAGCAGCTGGACTAGCGGGGCAGATACGCAGTATTTT
clone size: NA
V gene: TRBV5-1
J gene: TRBJ2-3
D gene: TRBD2

CDR3 protein: CASTLQGGIVYEQYF
CDR3 DNA: TGTGCCAGCACTTTACAGGGGGGGATCGTCTACGAGCAGTACTTC
clone size: NA
V gene: TRBV6-5
J gene: TRBJ2-7
D gene: NA

CDR3 protein: CASSRTGDFYNEQFF
CDR3 DNA: TGTGCCAGCAGTCGGACAGGGGACTTCTACAATGAGCAGTTCTTC
clone size: NA
V gene: TRBV6-6
J gene: TRBJ2-1
D gene: TRBD1

CDR3 protein: CATQTGGWEQYF
CDR3 DNA: TGTGCCACCCAAACAGGGGGCTGGGAGCAGTACTTC
clone size: NA
V gene: TRBV2
J gene: TRBJ2-7
D gene: TRBD1

CDR3 protein: CASSVARDSKDTGELFF
CDR3 DNA: TGTGCCAGCAGCGTAGCTAGGGACAGCAAGGACACCGGGGAGCTGTTTTTT
clone size: NA
V gene: TRBV9
J gene: TRBJ2-2
D gene: TRBD1

CDR3 protein: CSVVDRGGGTSPYGYTF
CDR3 DNA: TGCAGCGTTGTGGACAGGGGAGGGGGTACGAGCCCCTATGGCTACACCTTC
clone size: NA
V gene: TRBV29-1
J gene: TRBJ1-2
D gene: TRBD1

CDR3 protein: CASRASGAFYGYTF
CDR3 DNA: TGTGCCAGCAGGGCTAGTGGGGCTTTCTATGGCTACACCTTC
clone size: NA
V gene: TRBV2
J gene: TRBJ1-2
D gene: NA

CDR3 protein: CASSQDQGKPRRATIYF
CDR3 DNA: TGTGCCAGCAGCCAAGATCAGGGAAAACCCCGAAGAGCTACCATATATTTT
clone size: NA
V gene: TRBV3-1/TRBV3-2
J gene: TRBJ1-3
D gene: NA

CDR3 protein: CASSTGQGRAPLHF
CDR3 DNA: TGTGCCAGTAGTACCGGACAGGGCCGGGCACCCCTCCACTTT
clone size: NA
V gene: TRBV19
J gene: TRBJ1-6
D gene: TRBD1

CDR3 protein: CASSRQSVPGQKTYEQYF
CDR3 DNA: TGTGCCAGCAGTCGACAAAGCGTTCCGGGACAGAAGACCTACGAGCAGTACTTC
clone size: NA
V gene: TRBV6-6
J gene: TRBJ2-7
D gene: TRBD1

CDR3 protein: CASSISPGGHTQDTQYF
CDR3 DNA: TGTGCCAGTAGTATCTCGCCCGGCGGGCACACACAGGATACGCAGTATTTT
clone size: NA
V gene: TRBV19
J gene: TRBJ2-3
D gene: NA

CDR3 protein: CASSEGGRVYGYTF
CDR3 DNA: TGTGCCAGCAGTGAAGGGGGCAGGGTTTATGGCTACACCTTC
clone size: NA
V gene: TRBV25-1
J gene: TRBJ1-2
D gene: NA

CDR3 protein: CASSPEASPLHF
CDR3 DNA: TGTGCCAGCAGTCCCGAGGCATCACCCCTCCACTTT
clone size: NA
V gene: TRBV28
J gene: TRBJ1-6
D gene: NA

CDR3 protein: CASRARSARGEKLFF
CDR3 DNA: TGTGCCAGCAGGGCACGATCCGCCCGAGGTGAAAAACTGTTTTTT
clone size: NA
V gene: TRBV6-5
J gene: TRBJ1-4
D gene: NA

CDR3 protein: CASSLGAGGKYNEQFF
CDR3 DNA: TGTGCCAGCAGCTTAGGGGCGGGGGGGAAATACAATGAGCAGTTCTTC
clone size: few
V gene: TRBV7-2
J gene: TRBJ2-1
D gene: TRBD2

CDR3 protein: CASSYLGPGQGNEKLFF
CDR3 DNA: TGTGCCAGCAGTTATTTGGGCCCGGGACAGGGTAATGAAAAACTGTTTTTT
clone size: NA
V gene: TRBV5-6
J gene: TRBJ1-4
D gene: TRBD1

CDR3 protein: CATSDLAGEEGNTIYF
CDR3 DNA: TGTGCCACCAGTGATTTGGCAGGGGAAGAAGGAAACACCATATATTTT
clone size: few
V gene: TRBV24-1
J gene: TRBJ1-3
D gene: NA

CDR3 protein: CASSSPQGGNSPLHF
CDR3 DNA: TGTGCCAGTAGTTCCCCCCAGGGGGGCAATTCACCCCTCCACTTT
clone size: once
V gene: TRBV19
J gene: TRBJ1-6
D gene: TRBD1

CDR3 protein: CASSPRRQGQEYF
CDR3 DNA: TGTGCCAGCAGCCCACGACGACAGGGCCAGGAATATTTT
clone size: NA
V gene: TRBV7-9
J gene: TRBJ1-3
D gene: TRBD1

CDR3 protein: CASSPNRGWGNTEAFF
CDR3 DNA: TGTGCCAGCAGCCCTAACAGGGGGTGGGGGAACACTGAAGCTTTCTTT
clone size: once
V gene: TRBV14
J gene: TRBJ1-1
D gene: TRBD1

CDR3 protein: CASSSDRVDLSGNTIYF
CDR3 DNA: TGTGCCAGCAGTTCCGACAGGGTTGACCTCTCTGGAAACACCATATATTTT
clone size: NA
V gene: TRBV28
J gene: TRBJ1-3
D gene: TRBD1

CDR3 protein: CASSLGGQSNEKLFF
CDR3 DNA: TGCGCCAGCAGCCTAGGCGGACAGTCTAATGAAAAACTGTTTTTT
clone size: NA
V gene: TRBV4-3
J gene: TRBJ1-4
D gene: NA